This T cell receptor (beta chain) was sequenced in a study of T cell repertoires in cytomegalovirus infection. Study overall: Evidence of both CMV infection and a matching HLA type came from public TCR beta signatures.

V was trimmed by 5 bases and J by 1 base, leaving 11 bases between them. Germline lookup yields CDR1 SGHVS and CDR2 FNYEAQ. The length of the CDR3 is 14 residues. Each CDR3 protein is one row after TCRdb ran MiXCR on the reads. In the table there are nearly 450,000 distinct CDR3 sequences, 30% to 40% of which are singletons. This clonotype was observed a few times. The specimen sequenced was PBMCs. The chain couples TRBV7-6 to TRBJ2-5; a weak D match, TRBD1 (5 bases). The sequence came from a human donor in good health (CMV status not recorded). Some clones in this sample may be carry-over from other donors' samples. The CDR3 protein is CASSPTTVQETQYF. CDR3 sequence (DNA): TGTGCCAGCAGCCCGACGACAGTCCAAGAGACCCAGTACTTC.